Below are 27 T cell receptor beta chains sequenced from a single sample in a study of OX40 agonist ivuxolimab in advanced cancers. TCRdb keeps only in-frame clones here, not all; method: immunoSEQ multiplex PCR. The table records 68,000 or so clones, roughly 84% of them present only once. Sequenced material: CD4+ or CD8+ T cells sorted from blood, taken in a trial of the OX40 agonist ivuxolimab. Every receptor here comes from an adult with an advanced solid tumor such as melanoma, head and neck, liver or kidney cancer.

This sequence joins TRBV30 and TRBJ2-7; D is unresolved. Germline V CDR1 and CDR2: GTSNPN, SVGIG (reference sequence). This CDR3 has 12 residues. V was clipped by 2 bases and J by 4 bases, with 9 bases between them. The CDR3 region is CAWSNVGYEQYF. In DNA, the CDR3 is TGTGCCTGGAGTAACGTGGGATACGAGCAGTACTTC.

This chain uses TRBV6-1 with TRBJ2-1; D unclear. This CDR3 has 13 amino acids. The V and J ends lost 5 bases and 9 bases respectively, with 14 bases between them. Germline V CDR1 and CDR2: MNHNS, SASEGT. DNA for the CDR3: TGTGCCAGCAGTAGCCCTCACGGTATTGAGCAGTTCTTC. It is translated as CASSSPHGIEQFF.

This clone was picked up one time. The chain combines TRBV19 with TRBJ2-3; 7 bases are a match to TRBD1. With 5 bases clipped from V and 6 bases from J, the junction kept 11 bases outside the gene matches. The CDR3 covers 15 residues. Germline CDR1 LNHDA, CDR2 SQIVND (reference sequence). CDR3 loop: CASSPGGTGVDTQYF. The CDR3 bases are TGTGCCAGTAGTCCAGGCGGTACAGGGGTGGATACGCAGTATTTT.

This chain connects TRBV27 to TRBJ2-7, with D perhaps TRBD1 (6 bases). The germline gives CDR1 MNHEY, CDR2 SMNVEV (reference sequence). The ends were cut back, 2 bases at V and 2 bases at J, with 13 bases in the middle. CDR3 length equals 15 residues. The CDR3 DNA reads as TGTGCCAGCAGTTTAAGGCCCAGGGGACCCTACGAGCAGTACTTC. As protein: CASSLRPRGPYEQYF.

The J gene is TRBJ1-4, the V gene TRBV6-6, with unresolved D. Trimming took 1 base from V and 0 from J, leaving 6 bases between them. The CDR3 sequence is 15 residues long. CDR1 and CDR2 (germline): MNHNY, SVGAGI (reference sequence). The CDR3 nucleotides are TGTGCCAGCAGTTACTGGGTTGCAACTAATGAAAAACTGTTTTTT. It encodes CASSYWVATNEKLFF.

V usage is TRBV28 and J usage is TRBJ2-1, with D perhaps TRBD2 (5 bases). This CDR3 comprises 16 residues. Per the germline V gene, CDR1 is MDHEN and CDR2 is SYDVKM. The V end lost 1 base, the J end lost 5 bases, and 15 bases lay between the germline ends. In nucleotides, the CDR3 is TGTGCCAGCAGTTTATTACCCACGGTAGCGAACAATGAGCAGTTCTTC. The encoded protein is CASSLLPTVANNEQFF.

This CDR3 reads CATSPGGRVGYGYTF. The CDR3 nucleotides read TGTGCCACCAGCCCAGGTGGGCGGGTTGGCTATGGCTACACCTTC. The chain is built from TRBV15 and TRBJ1-2; D call uncertain. Germline CDR1 LNHNV, CDR2 YYDKDF (reference sequence). The CDR3 has 15 residues. Trimming stripped 5 bases from V and 4 bases from J, with 17 bases between.

CDR3 nucleotides: TGTGCCAGCATCGGTAGAGGGACAACTAGCGGGGACCTGCAGTTCTTC. Translated, it gives CASIGRGTTSGDLQFF. The chain is built from TRBV27 and TRBJ2-1, with 10 bases that match TRBD2. Germline V lookup: CDR1 MNHEY, CDR2 SMNVEV (reference sequence). J lost 12 bases, V lost 7 bases, and 18 bases had no gene match. There are 16 residues in the CDR3.

This clone has a handful of counts. The J gene is TRBJ2-2, the V gene TRBV28; tentative D call: TRBD2 (5 bases). This CDR3 region has 16 residues. Germline lookup yields CDR1 MDHEN and CDR2 SYDVKM. V was clipped by 7 bases and J by 4 bases, with 19 bases between them. The DNA of the CDR3 is TGTGCCAGCACTATTCGTACGGGAATCGCCACCGGGGAGCTGTTTTTT. The encoded protein is CASTIRTGIATGELFF.

The chain carries TRBV5-1 and TRBJ1-2, with D possibly being TRBD1 (6 bases). Germline assignment: CDR1 SGHRS and CDR2 YFSETQ. This CDR3 spans 14 amino acids. V was shortened by 1 base and J by 3 bases, with 10 bases between the two germline ends. In DNA, the CDR3 is TGCGCCAGCAGCTTGCGGGGGGGCGACTATGGCTACACCTTC. It codes for CASSLRGGDYGYTF.

The rearrangement uses TRBV11-2 and TRBJ2-5; 9 bases map to TRBD2. J gave up 6 bases and V 4 bases, and 9 bases lay outside the gene matches. Per germline, CDR1 SGHAT and CDR2 FQNNGV. The CDR3 loop spans 15 amino acids. CDR3 coding DNA: TGTGCCAGCAGCTCCTCCCAGCGGGGGGTAAAGACCCAGTACTTC. It yields the protein CASSSSQRGVKTQYF.

Points on this clone: The same CDR3 also results from other DNA sequences found in this sample. This chain links TRBV28 with TRBJ2-5; D gene unclear. Deletions cut 5 bases from V and 5 bases from J, with 9 bases between. Germline V CDR1 and CDR2: MDHEN, SYDVKM. The CDR3 totals 12 residues. DNA of the CDR3: TGTGCCAGCAGTCCTACAGAGGAGACCCAGTACTTC. This encodes CASSPTEETQYF.

V is TRBV18 and J is TRBJ2-5; D is perhaps TRBD2 (6 bases). The germline V gene encodes CDR1 KGHSH and CDR2 LQKENI. Trimming shortened V by 3 bases and J by 4 bases, and 15 bases separated the two germline ends. The CDR3 has 15 amino acids. The CDR3: CASSPHGGGGETQYF. CDR3 nucleotide sequence: TGTGCCAGCTCACCCCACGGGGGTGGGGGAGAGACCCAGTACTTC.

V is TRBV30 and J is TRBJ2-5; D is unclear. The CDR3 has 13 residues. CDR1 is GTSNPN and CDR2 is SVGIG in the germline V gene (reference sequence). Trimming took 1 base from V and 2 from J, leaving 8 bases between them. CDR3 DNA sequence: TGTGCCTGGAGTGGCATGGGACAAGAGACCCAGTACTTC. This codes for CAWSGMGQETQYF.

The chain employs TRBV29-1 and TRBJ2-5; weak D call: TRBD2 (5 bases). Germline V gene sequence: CDR1 SQVTM, CDR2 ANQGSEA. The CDR3 extends over 14 amino acids. The V and J ends lost 0 bases and 0 bases respectively, with 8 bases between them. The CDR3 region has the DNA TGCAGCGTTGAAGACCCGGGGTACCAAGAGACCCAGTACTTC. Translating gives CSVEDPGYQETQYF.

The chain couples TRBV19 to TRBJ2-1, with D possibly being TRBD2 (5 bases). V was cut by 5 bases and J by 6 bases, with 17 bases left in between. Germline V gene data show CDR1 as LNHDA and CDR2 as SQIVND (reference sequence). CDR3 length: 15 amino acids. The CDR3 region has the DNA TGTGCCAGTAGTTTCTCGGGATTAGGAGGCAATGAGCAGTTCTTC. It encodes CASSFSGLGGNEQFF.

V is TRBV28 and J is TRBJ2-3; D may be TRBD2 (5 bases). Deletions cut 9 bases from V and 5 bases from J, with 18 bases between. The germline V gene encodes CDR1 MDHEN and CDR2 SYDVKM. This CDR3 spans 14 amino acids. The CDR3 protein is CASKALRRGDTQYF. For the CDR3, the DNA is TGTGCCAGTAAGGCCCTTCGCCGGGGAGATACGCAGTATTTT.

V gene TRBV18 combines with J gene TRBJ1-5; D is uncertain. Trimming removed 2 bases at V and 0 bases at J, with 8 bases between. Germline CDR1 is KGHSH and CDR2 is LQKENI. This CDR3 is 15 amino acids long. The CDR3 DNA is TGTGCCAGCTCACCAGGACGGAATAGCAATCAGCCCCAGCATTTT. Encoded protein: CASSPGRNSNQPQHF.

This chain connects TRBV4-3 to TRBJ1-3, with unresolved D. Germline lookup yields CDR1 LGHNA and CDR2 YSLEER. The CDR3 totals 13 residues. The germline V and J ends were trimmed by 2 bases and 5 bases, with 7 bases remaining between them. The CDR3 here is CASSQSRRNTIYF. The CDR3 region has the DNA TGCGCCAGCAGCCAATCTCGACGAAACACCATATATTTT.

This clone was observed a single time. This chain uses TRBV11-1 with TRBJ1-1, with D possibly being TRBD1 (6 bases). V was pared by 3 bases and J by 4 bases, with 15 bases between. This CDR3 spans 15 amino acids. Germline values: CDR1 SGHAT, CDR2 FQDESV (reference sequence). The CDR3 sequence is CASSFGGSGGTEAFF. CDR3 DNA sequence: TGTGCCAGCAGCTTTGGGGGCTCTGGTGGCACTGAAGCTTTCTTT.

This clone was recorded a few times. The chain carries TRBV6-5 and TRBJ2-7; no clear D gene. Germline V gene sequence: CDR1 MNHEY, CDR2 SVGAGI. The CDR3 consists of 16 residues. V dropped 2 bases and J dropped 2 bases, with 16 bases sitting between them. CDR3 sequence (DNA): TGTGCCAGCAGTTACGGGCAGATGTCCTTGACCTACGAGCAGTACTTC. Encoded protein: CASSYGQMSLTYEQYF.

V gene TRBV28 combines with J gene TRBJ2-7; D may be TRBD1 (6 bases). Trimming pared 6 bases from V and 2 bases from J, leaving 11 bases between. This CDR3 is built from 13 residues. Germline assignment: CDR1 MDHEN and CDR2 SYDVKM. DNA for the CDR3: TGTGCCAGCAGCTCAGGGGTACCCTACGAGCAGTACTTC. It codes for CASSSGVPYEQYF.

The V gene is TRBV19, the J gene TRBJ1-1; 7 bases fit TRBD1. V was pared by 5 bases and J by 10 bases, with 13 bases of the junction left unmatched. CDR3 length: 14 amino acids. CDR1 and CDR2 from the germline V gene are LNHDA and SQIVND (reference sequence). CDR3 protein: CASSGQGGAGRAFF. In DNA form, the CDR3 reads TGTGCCAGTAGTGGCCAAGGGGGCGCCGGGAGAGCTTTCTTT. Full variable domain (remainder filled in from reference TRBV19 and TRBJ1-1): DGGITQSPKYLFRKEGQNVTLSCEQNLNHDAMYWYRQDPGQGLRLIYYSQIVNDFQKGDIAEGYSVSREKKESFPLTVTSAQKNPTAFYLCASSGQGGAGRAFFGQGTRLTVV.

This clone turned up a few times. This rearrangement joins TRBV2 to TRBJ2-7; D might be TRBD1 (6 bases). This CDR3 contains 14 residues. Trimming removed 11 bases at V and 4 bases at J, with 21 bases between. Germline CDR1 and CDR2: SNHLY and FYNNEI. CDR3 protein: CAALIDRMRYEQYF. The CDR3 nucleotides are TGTGCCGCCCTAATTGACAGGATGCGTTACGAGCAGTACTTC.

The J gene is TRBJ2-7, the V gene TRBV7-6, with a possible D match to TRBD2 (7 bases). Germline V CDR1 and CDR2: SGHVS, FNYEAQ. The CDR3 has 13 amino acids. The V gene lost 2 bases and the J gene lost 5 bases, with 10 bases spanning the gap. CDR3 sequence reads: CASSLRGAHEQYF. The CDR3 coding sequence is TGTGCCAGCAGCTTACGGGGGGCCCACGAGCAGTACTTC.

The table lists this clone with a count of one. This chain joins TRBV6-5 and TRBJ2-3, with D possibly TRBD2 on 7 matching bases. Germline CDR1 reads MNHEY; CDR2 reads SVGAGI. The CDR3 covers 12 residues. V lost 2 bases, J lost 11 bases, and 11 bases lay in between. The CDR3, as DNA: TGTGCCAGCAGTTACGGCGGGGGCCAGCAGTATTTT. The encoded protein is CASSYGGGQQYF.

The sample holds a few counts of this clone. The chain couples TRBV28 to TRBJ2-3; possibly TRBD2 for D (5 bases). The germline V gene has CDR1 MDHEN and CDR2 SYDVKM. The CDR3 loop spans 15 amino acids. Trimming pared 4 bases from V and 1 base from J, leaving 12 bases between. CDR3 residues: CASSSPAAGTDTQYF. CDR3 bases: TGTGCCAGCAGTTCCCCGGCAGCGGGCACAGATACGCAGTATTTT.